This TCR beta chain was sequenced in a study of blood T cell repertoires in COVID-19. Study details: The samples span acute and convalescent COVID-19 from the United States, Italy and Spain. PBMCs, B-cell-depleted T cells, or T cells were the source of the cDNA or gDNA that made up the material.

Authors' analysis steps: Reference gene primer amplification gave estimated nucleated cell counts. Clones were read by immunoSEQ multiplex PCR, and TCRdb kept only the in-frame ones, dropping some. For V, J and clone size, that table is used; D and trimming come from the DNA. This repertoire shows about 170,000 clones, under 90% found once; its top ten account for roughly 10%. The sample was peripheral blood. This sequence originates from a woman older than 75 with active or convalescent COVID-19.

This CDR3 reads CASSRQFNQPQHF. DNA for the CDR3: TGTGCCAGCAGTCGACAGTTTAATCAGCCCCAGCATTTT. The V and J genes are TRBV28 and TRBJ1-5, with D perhaps TRBD1 (5 bases). Germline CDR1 reads MDHEN; CDR2 reads SYDVKM. V was clipped by 5 bases and J by 4 bases, with 9 bases between them. The CDR3 sequence is 13 residues long.